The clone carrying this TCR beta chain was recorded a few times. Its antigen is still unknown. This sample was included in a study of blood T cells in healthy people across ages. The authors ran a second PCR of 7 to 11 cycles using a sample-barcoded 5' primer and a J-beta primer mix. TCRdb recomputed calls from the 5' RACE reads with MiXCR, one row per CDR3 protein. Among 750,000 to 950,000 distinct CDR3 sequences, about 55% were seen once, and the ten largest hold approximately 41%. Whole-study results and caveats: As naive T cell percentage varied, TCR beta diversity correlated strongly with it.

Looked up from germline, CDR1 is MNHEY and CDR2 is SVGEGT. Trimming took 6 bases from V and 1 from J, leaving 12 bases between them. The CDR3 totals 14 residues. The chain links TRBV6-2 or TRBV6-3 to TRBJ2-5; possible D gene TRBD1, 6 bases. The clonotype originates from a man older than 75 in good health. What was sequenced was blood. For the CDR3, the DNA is TGTGCCAGCAGCCGTGGACAGAGCCAAGAGACCCAGTACTTC. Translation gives CASSRGQSQETQYF.